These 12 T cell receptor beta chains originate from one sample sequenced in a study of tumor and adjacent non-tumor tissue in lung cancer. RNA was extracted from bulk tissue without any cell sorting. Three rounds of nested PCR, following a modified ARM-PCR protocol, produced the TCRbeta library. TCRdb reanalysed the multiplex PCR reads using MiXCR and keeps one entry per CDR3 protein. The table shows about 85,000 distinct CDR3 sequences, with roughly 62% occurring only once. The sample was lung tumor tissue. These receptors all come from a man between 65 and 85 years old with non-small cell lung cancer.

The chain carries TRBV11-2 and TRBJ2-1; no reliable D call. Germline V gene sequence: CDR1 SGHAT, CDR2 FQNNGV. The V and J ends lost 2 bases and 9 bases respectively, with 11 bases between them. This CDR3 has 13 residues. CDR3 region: CASSLPSPVEQFF. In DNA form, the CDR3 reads TGTGCCAGCAGCTTACCTAGTCCGGTTGAGCAGTTCTTC. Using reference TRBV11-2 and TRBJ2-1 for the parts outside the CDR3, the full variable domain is EAGVAQSPRYKIIEKRQSVAFWCNPISGHATLYWYQQILGQGPKLLIQFQNNGVVDDSQLPKDRFSAERLKGVDSTLKIQPAKLEDSAVYLCASSLPSPVEQFFGPGTRLTVL.

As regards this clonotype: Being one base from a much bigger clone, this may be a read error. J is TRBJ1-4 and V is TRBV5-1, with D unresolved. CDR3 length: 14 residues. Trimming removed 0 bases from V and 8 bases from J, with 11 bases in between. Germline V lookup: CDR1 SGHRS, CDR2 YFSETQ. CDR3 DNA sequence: TGCGCCAGCAGCTTGGGCGGGGATTCGGAAAAACTGTTTTTT. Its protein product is CASSLGGDSEKLFF.

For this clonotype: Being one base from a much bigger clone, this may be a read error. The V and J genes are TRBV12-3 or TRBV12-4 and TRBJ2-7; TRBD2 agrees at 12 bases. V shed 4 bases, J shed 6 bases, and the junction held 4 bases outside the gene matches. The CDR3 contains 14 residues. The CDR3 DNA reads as TGTGCCAGCAGTTGGAGACTAGCGGGAGTCGAGCAGTACTTC. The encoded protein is CASSWRLAGVEQYF.

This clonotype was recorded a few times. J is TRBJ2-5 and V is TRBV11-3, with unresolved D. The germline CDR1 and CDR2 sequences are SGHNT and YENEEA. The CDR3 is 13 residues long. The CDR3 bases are TGTGTTAGCAGCCCAGGCTTAGGAGAGACCCAGTACTTC. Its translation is CVSSPGLGETQYF.

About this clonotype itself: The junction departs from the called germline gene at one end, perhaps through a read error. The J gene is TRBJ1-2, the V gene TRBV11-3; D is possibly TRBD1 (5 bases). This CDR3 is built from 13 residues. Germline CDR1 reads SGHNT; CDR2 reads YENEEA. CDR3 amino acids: CAISFSGATSYTF. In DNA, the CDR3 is TGTGCCATCAGCTTTAGCGGGGCTACGAGCTACACCTTC. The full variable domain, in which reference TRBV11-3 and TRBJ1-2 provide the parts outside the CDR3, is EAGVVQSPRYKIIEKKQPVAFWCNPISGHNTLYWYLQNLGQGPELLIRYENEEAVDDSQLPKDRFSAERLKGVDSTLKIQPAELGDSAVYLCAISFSGATSYTFGSGTRLTVV.

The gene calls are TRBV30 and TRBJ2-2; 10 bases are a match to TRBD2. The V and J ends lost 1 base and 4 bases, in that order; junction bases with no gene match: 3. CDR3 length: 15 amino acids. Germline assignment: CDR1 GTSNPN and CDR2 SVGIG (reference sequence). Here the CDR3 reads CAWSATSGFTGELFF. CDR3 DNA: TGTGCCTGGAGTGCGACTAGCGGGTTCACCGGGGAGCTGTTTTTT.

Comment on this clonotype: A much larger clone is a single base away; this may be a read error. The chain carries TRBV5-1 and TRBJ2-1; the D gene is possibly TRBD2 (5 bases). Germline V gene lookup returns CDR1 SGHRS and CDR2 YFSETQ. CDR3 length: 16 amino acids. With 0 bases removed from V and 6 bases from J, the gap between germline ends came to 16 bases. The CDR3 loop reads CASSLDPAVGLNEQFF. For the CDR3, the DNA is TGCGCCAGCAGCTTGGACCCAGCGGTAGGACTCAATGAGCAGTTCTTC.

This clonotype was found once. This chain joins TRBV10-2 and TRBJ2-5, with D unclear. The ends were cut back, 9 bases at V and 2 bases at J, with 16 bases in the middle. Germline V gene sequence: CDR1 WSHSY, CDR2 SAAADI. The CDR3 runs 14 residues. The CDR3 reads CASSAFAPQETQYF. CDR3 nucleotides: TGCGCCAGTTCGGCCTTCGCACCTCAAGAGACCCAGTACTTC.

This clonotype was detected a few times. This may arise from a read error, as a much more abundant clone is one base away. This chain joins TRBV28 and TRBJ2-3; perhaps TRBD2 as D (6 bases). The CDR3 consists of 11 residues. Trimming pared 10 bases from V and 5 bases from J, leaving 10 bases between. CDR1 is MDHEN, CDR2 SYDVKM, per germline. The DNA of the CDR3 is TGTGCCACCAGGAGGGGAGATACGCAGTATTTT. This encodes CATRRGDTQYF.

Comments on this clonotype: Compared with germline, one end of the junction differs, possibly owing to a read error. The CDR3 sequence is CVSSLEGHSPYEQYF. Here the CDR3 DNA reads TGTGTCAGCAGTCTGGAGGGTCACAGCCCCTACGAGCAGTACTTC. The gene calls are TRBV4-1 and TRBJ2-7, with D possibly matching TRBD2 (6 bases). This CDR3 is built from 15 residues. Germline CDR1 and CDR2: MGHRA and YSYEKL.

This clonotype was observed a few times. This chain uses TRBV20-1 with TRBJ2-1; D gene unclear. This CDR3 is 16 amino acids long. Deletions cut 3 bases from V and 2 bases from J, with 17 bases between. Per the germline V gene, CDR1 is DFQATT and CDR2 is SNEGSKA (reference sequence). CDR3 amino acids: CSASSVGRQTYNEQFF. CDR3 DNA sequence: TGCAGTGCTAGTTCTGTGGGCCGCCAAACCTACAATGAGCAGTTCTTC.

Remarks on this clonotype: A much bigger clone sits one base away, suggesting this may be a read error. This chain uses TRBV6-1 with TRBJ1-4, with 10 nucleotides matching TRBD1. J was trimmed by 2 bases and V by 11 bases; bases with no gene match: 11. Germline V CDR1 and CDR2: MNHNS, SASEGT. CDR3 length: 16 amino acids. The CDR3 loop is CAGRGQGSGTNEKLFF. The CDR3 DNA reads TGTGCCGGCCGGGGACAGGGGAGTGGGACTAATGAAAAACTGTTTTTT.